The 6 T cell receptor beta chains below come from one sample, sequenced in a study of cytomegalovirus exposure and HLA in healthy donors. Use of 60 Vbeta and 13 Jbeta primers characterized the PCR. This table comes from immunoSEQ multiplex PCR, and its TCRdb copy is limited to in-frame clones, with some not included. The sample includes about 150,000 clones, over 60% of them seen just once. Input material: PBMCs. All receptors derive from a man aged 35 to 55 in good health and CMV-seronegative.

This clone was observed a few times. The chain employs TRBV28 and TRBJ2-7; TRBD2 might be the D (6 bases). Germline V gives CDR1 MDHEN, CDR2 SYDVKM. Trimming took off 3 bases at V and 3 bases at J, with 12 bases between the two ends. This CDR3 comprises 14 residues. The CDR3 region has the DNA TGTGCCAGCAGTTTCGAACGGGAGCTCTACGAGCAGTACTTC. This codes for CASSFERELYEQYF. Together with reference TRBV28 and TRBJ2-7, the CDR3 gives the full variable domain: DVKVTQSSRYLVKRTGEKVFLECVQDMDHENMFWYRQDPGLGLRLIYFSYDVKMKEKGDIPEGYSVSREKKERFSLILESASTNQTSMYLCASSFERELYEQYFGPGTRLTVT.

The rearrangement uses TRBV19 and TRBJ2-3; D may be TRBD1 (6 bases). CDR3 length: 13 residues. V lost 8 bases and J lost 3, with 12 bases in between. Germline V gene lookup returns CDR1 LNHDA and CDR2 SQIVND (reference sequence). The CDR3 reads CASSQTGTDTQYF. As DNA, the CDR3 is TGTGCCAGTTCACAAACAGGGACAGATACGCAGTATTTT.

This chain connects TRBV5-4 to TRBJ2-7, with 8 bases fitting TRBD2. CDR1 and CDR2 (germline): SGHNT, YYREEE (reference sequence). This CDR3 is 16 amino acids long. After removal of 3 bases from V and 4 bases from J, the junction contained 12 bases not matched to a gene. CDR3 DNA sequence: TGTGCCAGCAGCTCCATTACTAGCGGCCATCTATACGAGCAGTACTTC. Translation gives CASSSITSGHLYEQYF.

The rearrangement uses TRBV4-1 and TRBJ1-1, with a possible D match to TRBD1 (5 bases). The V end lost 5 bases, the J end lost 0 bases, and 19 bases lay between the germline ends. The CDR3 loop spans 17 amino acids. CDR1 is MGHRA and CDR2 is YSYEKL in the germline V gene. The CDR3 nucleotides are TGCGCCAGCAGCAGCGACCCGGGGGGGGTTCTGAACACTGAAGCTTTCTTT. Translation gives CASSSDPGGVLNTEAFF.

This clone turned up a few times. J is TRBJ1-1 and V is TRBV6-6, with TRBD1 matching 7 bases. The germline V gene has CDR1 MNHNY and CDR2 SVGAGI (reference sequence). The CDR3 totals 12 residues. The V gene end was trimmed by 6 bases and the J gene end by 6 bases; junction bases not matched to a gene: 4. CDR3 sequence: CASRDTGAEAFF. The CDR3 DNA sequence: TGTGCCAGCAGAGATACAGGGGCTGAAGCTTTCTTT.

The chain combines TRBV7-8 with TRBJ1-4; a possible D gene is TRBD1 (5 bases). The germline V and J ends were trimmed by 5 bases and 1 base, with 11 bases remaining between them. CDR1 is SGHVS, CDR2 FQNEAQ, per germline. The CDR3 covers 15 residues. Here the CDR3 DNA reads TGTGCCAGCAGCCCGAGGACAAAAACTAATGAAAAACTGTTTTTT. Amino acid sequence: CASSPRTKTNEKLFF.